The TCR beta chain described here comes from a study of cytomegalovirus exposure and HLA in healthy donors. Unmatched junction bases numbered 7, after V lost 3 bases and J lost 9 bases. In germline, CDR1 is LNHDA, CDR2 SQIVND (reference sequence). The CDR3 is made up of 14 amino acids. Details on this clone: Its target is not known.

It was with 60 Vbeta and 13 Jbeta primers that the PCR ran. The method was immunoSEQ multiplex PCR; TCRdb's version includes in-frame clones alone and lacks a portion of them. Seen here are around 190,000 clones, about 77% observed once, and the top ten hold nearly 3%. Notes on the study in general: Later on, an analysis tied around 17,000 TCR beta sequences to HLA alleles at 0.05 false discovery rate. Reported performance of the classifier showed diagnosis of cytomegalovirus status with high specificity and sensitivity. Data from an earlier analysis indicated that most TCR beta V segments were productive either about 87% or about 30% of the time.

The receptor was derived from a woman aged 30 to 39 in good health and CMV-seronegative. The sequencing sample was made of PBMCs. The J gene is TRBJ2-1, the V gene TRBV19, with 8 bases fitting TRBD2. The CDR3 reads CASSIPPAGAEQFF. The CDR3 region has the DNA TGTGCCAGTAGTATCCCCCCAGCGGGAGCTGAGCAGTTCTTC.